This entry is about one T cell receptor (beta chain). What it binds is unknown. The data stem from a study of cytomegalovirus exposure and HLA in healthy donors. Study-level points and caveats: The majority of TCR sequences were rare, yet some public TCRs appeared in many donors.

Germline values: CDR1 MNHEY, CDR2 SVGAGI. CDR3 length: 13 amino acids. V was trimmed by 4 bases and J by 4 bases, leaving 10 bases between them. Some clones are missing from TCRdb's copy, which holds only in-frame ones; the method was immunoSEQ multiplex PCR. Of about 130,000 clones in the sample, nearly 90% were seen once. This rearrangement joins TRBV6-5 to TRBJ1-2; maybe TRBD1 (6 bases). The sequenced sample was PBMCs. The receptor was derived from a woman in her late teens or twenties in good health and CMV-seronegative. The DNA of the CDR3 is TGTGCCAGCAGTTTGTCAGGGGCCTATGGCTACACCTTC. This encodes CASSLSGAYGYTF.